This TCR beta chain emerged from a study of T cell repertoires in cytomegalovirus infection. A single record per CDR3 protein comes from TCRdb applying MiXCR to the reads. This table has about 890,000 distinct CDR3 sequences, 31% appearing once. V was trimmed by 1 base and J by 1 base, leaving 19 bases between them. The germline gives CDR1 SQVTM, CDR2 ANQGSEA. The CDR3 runs 17 residues. Comment on this clonotype: Antigen specificity is unknown.

The material was cultured CD8+ T cells from PBMCs, obtained from culture after CMV antigen stimulation. V is TRBV29-1 and J is TRBJ1-1; D may be TRBD1 (5 bases). The TCR comes from a human donor in good health (CMV status not recorded). Some clones in this sample may be carry-over from other donors' samples. CDR3 in amino acids: CSVEAQGRLRGNTEAFF. The CDR3 DNA reads as TGCAGCGTTGAAGCGCAGGGCCGACTTAGAGGGAACACTGAAGCTTTCTTT.